This TCR beta chain was identified during a study of cytomegalovirus exposure and HLA in healthy donors. V shed 2 bases, J shed 7 bases, and the junction held 10 bases outside the gene matches. Germline CDR1 reads ENHRY; CDR2 reads SYGVKD. This CDR3 has 18 amino acids. Overall study findings and caveats: There was a cluster of highly shared sequence variants that was likely a sequencing artifact. HLA allele associations emerged for roughly 17,000 TCR beta sequences in a later analysis, at 0.05 false discovery rate.

A remark on this clone: Its antigen remains unknown.

PCR amplification relied on 60 Vbeta primers (plus 13 Jbeta primers). Profiled with immunoSEQ multiplex PCR; TCRdb holds only in-frame clones, not every one. The sample includes under 200,000 clones. The chain employs TRBV10-3 and TRBJ2-1; TRBD2 agrees at 14 bases. The receptor's source is a man aged 30 to 45 in good health and CMV-seronegative. Sequencing was performed on PBMCs. The CDR3 nucleotides are TGTGCCATCAGTGAGACGACTAGCGGGAGGGGAAGAAGGAATGAGCAGTTCTTC. Translating it yields CAISETTSGRGRRNEQFF.